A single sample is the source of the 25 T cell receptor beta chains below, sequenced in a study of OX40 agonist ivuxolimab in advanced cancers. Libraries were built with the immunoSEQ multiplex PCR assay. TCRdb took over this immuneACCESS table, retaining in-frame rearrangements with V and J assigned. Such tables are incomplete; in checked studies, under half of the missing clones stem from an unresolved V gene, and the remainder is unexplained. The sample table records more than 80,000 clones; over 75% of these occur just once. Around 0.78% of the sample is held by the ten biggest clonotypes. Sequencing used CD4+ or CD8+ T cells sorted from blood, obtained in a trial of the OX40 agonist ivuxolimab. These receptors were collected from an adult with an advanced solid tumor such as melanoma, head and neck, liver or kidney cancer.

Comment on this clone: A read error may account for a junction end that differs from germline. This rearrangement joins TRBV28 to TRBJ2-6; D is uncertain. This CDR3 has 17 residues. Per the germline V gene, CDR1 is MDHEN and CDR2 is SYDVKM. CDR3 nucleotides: TGTGCCAGCTGTTTAATAGACGGGCAGCCTGGGGCCAACGTCCTGACTTTC. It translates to CASCLIDGQPGANVLTF.

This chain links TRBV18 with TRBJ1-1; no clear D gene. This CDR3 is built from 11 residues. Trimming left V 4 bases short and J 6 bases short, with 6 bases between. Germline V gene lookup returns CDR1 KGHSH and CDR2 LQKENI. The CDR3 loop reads CASSRASEAFF. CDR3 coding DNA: TGTGCCAGCTCACGGGCCTCTGAAGCTTTCTTT.

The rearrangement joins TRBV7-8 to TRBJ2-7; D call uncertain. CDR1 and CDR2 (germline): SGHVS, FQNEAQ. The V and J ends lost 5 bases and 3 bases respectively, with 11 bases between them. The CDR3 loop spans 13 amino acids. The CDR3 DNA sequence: TGTGCCAGCAGCCCCGGAATAAACTACGAGCAGTACTTC. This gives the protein CASSPGINYEQYF.

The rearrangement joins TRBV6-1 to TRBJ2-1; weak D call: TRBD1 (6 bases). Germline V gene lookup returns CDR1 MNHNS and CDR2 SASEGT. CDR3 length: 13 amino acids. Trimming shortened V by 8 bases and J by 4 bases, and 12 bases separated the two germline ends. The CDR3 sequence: CASGRTAYNEQFF. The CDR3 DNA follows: TGTGCCAGCGGTAGGACAGCGTACAATGAGCAGTTCTTC.

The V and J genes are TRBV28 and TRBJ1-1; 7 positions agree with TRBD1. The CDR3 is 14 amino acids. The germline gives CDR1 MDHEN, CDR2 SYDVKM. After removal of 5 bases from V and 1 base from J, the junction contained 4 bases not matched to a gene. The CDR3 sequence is CASSHQGGNTEAFF. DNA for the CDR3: TGTGCCAGCAGTCATCAGGGGGGGAACACTGAAGCTTTCTTT.

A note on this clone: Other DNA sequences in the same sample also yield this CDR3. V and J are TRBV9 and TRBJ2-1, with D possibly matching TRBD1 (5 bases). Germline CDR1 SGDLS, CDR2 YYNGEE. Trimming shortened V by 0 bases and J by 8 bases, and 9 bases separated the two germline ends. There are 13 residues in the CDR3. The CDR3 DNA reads TGTGCCAGCAGCGTAGCCGGCAGGGATGAGCAGTTCTTC. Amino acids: CASSVAGRDEQFF.

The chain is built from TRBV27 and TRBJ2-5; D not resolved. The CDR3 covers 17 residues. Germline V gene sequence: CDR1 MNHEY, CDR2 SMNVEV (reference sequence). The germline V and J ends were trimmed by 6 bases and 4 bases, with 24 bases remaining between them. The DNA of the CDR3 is TGTGCCAGCAGCCCGGATCGATACGAACCGCTTATAGAGACCCAGTACTTC. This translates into CASSPDRYEPLIETQYF.

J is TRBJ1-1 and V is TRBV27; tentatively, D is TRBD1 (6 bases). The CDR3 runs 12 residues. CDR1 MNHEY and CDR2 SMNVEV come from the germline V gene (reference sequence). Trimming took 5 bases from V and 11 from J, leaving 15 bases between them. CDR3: CASSNQQGGAFF. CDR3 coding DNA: TGTGCCAGCAGTAACCAACAGGGTGGGGCTTTCTTT.

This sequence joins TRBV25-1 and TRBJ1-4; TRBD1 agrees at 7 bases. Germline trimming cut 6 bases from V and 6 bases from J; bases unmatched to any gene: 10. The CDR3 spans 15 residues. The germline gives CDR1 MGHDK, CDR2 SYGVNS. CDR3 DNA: TGTGCCAGCAGCAGTCGACAGGGAGTTGATGAAAAACTGTTTTTT. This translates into CASSSRQGVDEKLFF.

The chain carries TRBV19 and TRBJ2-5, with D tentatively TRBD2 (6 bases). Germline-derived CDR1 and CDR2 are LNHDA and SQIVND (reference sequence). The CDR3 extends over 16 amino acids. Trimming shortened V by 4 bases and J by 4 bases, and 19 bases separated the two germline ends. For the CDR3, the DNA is TGTGCCAGTAGTAAGGGGACCCTGGGGGGACGAGAGACCCAGTACTTC. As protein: CASSKGTLGGRETQYF. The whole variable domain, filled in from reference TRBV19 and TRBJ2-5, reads DGGITQSPKYLFRKEGQNVTLSCEQNLNHDAMYWYRQDPGQGLRLIYYSQIVNDFQKGDIAEGYSVSREKKESFPLTVTSAQKNPTAFYLCASSKGTLGGRETQYFGPGTRLLVL.

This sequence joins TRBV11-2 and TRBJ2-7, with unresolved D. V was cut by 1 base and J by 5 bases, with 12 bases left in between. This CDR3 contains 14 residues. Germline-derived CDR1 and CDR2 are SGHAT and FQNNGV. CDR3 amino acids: CASSLGLSNDEQYF. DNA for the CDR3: TGTGCCAGCAGCTTAGGACTTTCTAACGACGAGCAGTACTTC.

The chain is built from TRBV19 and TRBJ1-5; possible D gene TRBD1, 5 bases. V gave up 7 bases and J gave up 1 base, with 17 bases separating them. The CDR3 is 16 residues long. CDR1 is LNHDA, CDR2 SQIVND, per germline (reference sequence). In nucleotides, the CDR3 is TGTGCCAGTACCGCGACGGGACTCGGGAGCAATCAGCCCCAGCATTTT. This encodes CASTATGLGSNQPQHF. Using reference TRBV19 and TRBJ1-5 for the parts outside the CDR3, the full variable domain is DGGITQSPKYLFRKEGQNVTLSCEQNLNHDAMYWYRQDPGQGLRLIYYSQIVNDFQKGDIAEGYSVSREKKESFPLTVTSAQKNPTAFYLCASTATGLGSNQPQHFGDGTRLSIL.

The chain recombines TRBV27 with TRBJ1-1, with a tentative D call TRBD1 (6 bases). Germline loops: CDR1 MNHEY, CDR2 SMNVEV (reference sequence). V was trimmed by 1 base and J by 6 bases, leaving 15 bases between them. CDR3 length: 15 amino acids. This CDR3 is CASSLWGARSAEAFF. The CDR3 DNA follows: TGTGCCAGCAGTTTATGGGGGGCGCGATCCGCTGAAGCTTTCTTT.

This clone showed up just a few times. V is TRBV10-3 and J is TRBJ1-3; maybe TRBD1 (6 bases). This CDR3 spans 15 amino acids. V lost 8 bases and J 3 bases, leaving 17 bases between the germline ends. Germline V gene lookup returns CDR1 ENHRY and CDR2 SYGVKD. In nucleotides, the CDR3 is TGTGCCATCTCGAGGGGGGATTTTTATGGAAACACCATATATTTT. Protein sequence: CAISRGDFYGNTIYF.

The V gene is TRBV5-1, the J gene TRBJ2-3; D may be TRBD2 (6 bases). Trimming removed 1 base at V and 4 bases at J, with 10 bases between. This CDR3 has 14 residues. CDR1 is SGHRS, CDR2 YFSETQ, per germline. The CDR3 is CASSLNGSPDTQYF. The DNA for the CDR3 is TGCGCCAGCAGCTTGAACGGGAGCCCAGATACGCAGTATTTT.

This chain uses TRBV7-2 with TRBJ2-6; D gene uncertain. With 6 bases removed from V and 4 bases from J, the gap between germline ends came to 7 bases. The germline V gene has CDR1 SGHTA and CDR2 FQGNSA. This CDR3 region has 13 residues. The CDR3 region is CASSRTGANVLTF. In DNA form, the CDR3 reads TGTGCCAGCAGTCGGACCGGGGCCAACGTCCTGACTTTC.

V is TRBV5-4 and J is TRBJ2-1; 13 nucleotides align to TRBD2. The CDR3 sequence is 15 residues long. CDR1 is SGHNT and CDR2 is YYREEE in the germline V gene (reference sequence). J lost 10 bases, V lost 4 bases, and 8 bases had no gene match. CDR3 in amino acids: CASSLPGLAGYEQFF. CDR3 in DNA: TGTGCCAGCAGCCTCCCGGGACTAGCGGGGTACGAGCAGTTCTTC.

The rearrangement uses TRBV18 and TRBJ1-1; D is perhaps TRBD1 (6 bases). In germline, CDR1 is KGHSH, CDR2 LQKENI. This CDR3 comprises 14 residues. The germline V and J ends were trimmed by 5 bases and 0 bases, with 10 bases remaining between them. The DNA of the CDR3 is TGTGCCAGCTCAACAAACAGGGTGAACACTGAAGCTTTCTTT. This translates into CASSTNRVNTEAFF.

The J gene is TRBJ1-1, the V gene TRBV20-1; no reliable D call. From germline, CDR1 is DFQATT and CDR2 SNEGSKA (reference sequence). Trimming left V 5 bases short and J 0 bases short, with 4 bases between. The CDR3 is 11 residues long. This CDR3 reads CSAALNTEAFF. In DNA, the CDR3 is TGCAGTGCTGCTTTGAACACTGAAGCTTTCTTT.

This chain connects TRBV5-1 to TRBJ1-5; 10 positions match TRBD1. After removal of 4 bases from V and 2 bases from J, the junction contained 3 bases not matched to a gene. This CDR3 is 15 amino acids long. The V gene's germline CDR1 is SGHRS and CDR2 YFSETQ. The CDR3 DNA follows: TGCGCCAGCAGCGTTGGACAGGGGGGCAATCAGCCCCAGCATTTT. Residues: CASSVGQGGNQPQHF.

CDR3 amino acids: CASSVGVLGEQFF. CDR3 in DNA: TGTGCCAGCAGCGTGGGGGTTTTAGGAGAGCAGTTCTTC. This chain links TRBV9 with TRBJ2-1, with D perhaps matching TRBD1 or TRBD2 (5 bases each). V gave up 2 bases and J gave up 10 bases, with 13 bases separating them. The CDR3 is made up of 13 amino acids. Germline CDR1 reads SGDLS; CDR2 reads YYNGEE. Drawing the rest from reference TRBV9 and TRBJ2-1, the complete variable domain is DSGVTQTPKHLITATGQRVTLRCSPRSGDLSVYWYQQSLDQGLQFLIQYYNGEERAKGNILERFSAQQFPDLHSELNLSSLELGDSALYFCASSVGVLGEQFFGPGTRLTVL.

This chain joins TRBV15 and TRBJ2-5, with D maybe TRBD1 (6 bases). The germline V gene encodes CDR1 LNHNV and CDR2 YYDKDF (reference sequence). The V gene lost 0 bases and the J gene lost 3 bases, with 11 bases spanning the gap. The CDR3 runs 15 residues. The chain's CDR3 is CATSRDRGGEETQYF. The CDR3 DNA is TGTGCCACCAGCAGAGACAGGGGTGGGGAAGAGACCCAGTACTTC.

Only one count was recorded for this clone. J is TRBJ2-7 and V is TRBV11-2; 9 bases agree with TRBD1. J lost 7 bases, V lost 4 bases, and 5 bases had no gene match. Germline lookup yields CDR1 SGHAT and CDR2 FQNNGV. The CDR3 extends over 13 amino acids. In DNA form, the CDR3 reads TGTGCCAGCAGCTGGGACAGGGAGAGGGAGCAGTACTTC. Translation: CASSWDREREQYF.

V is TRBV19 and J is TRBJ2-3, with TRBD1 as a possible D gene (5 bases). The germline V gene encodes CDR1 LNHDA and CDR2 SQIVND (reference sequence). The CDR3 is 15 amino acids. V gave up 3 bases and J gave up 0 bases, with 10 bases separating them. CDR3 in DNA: TGTGCCAGTAGTATTGGGGCGACGAGCACAGATACGCAGTATTTT. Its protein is CASSIGATSTDTQYF.

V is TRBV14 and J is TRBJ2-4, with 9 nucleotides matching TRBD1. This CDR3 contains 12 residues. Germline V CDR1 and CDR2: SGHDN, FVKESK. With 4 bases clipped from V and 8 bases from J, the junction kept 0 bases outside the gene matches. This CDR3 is CASSRDRDIQYF. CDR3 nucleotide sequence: TGTGCCAGCAGCCGGGACAGGGACATTCAGTACTTC.